One T cell receptor (beta chain) is described in this entry. What it recognizes is unknown. Primers included in the PCR were 60 Vbeta and 13 Jbeta primers. Libraries were prepared by immunoSEQ multiplex PCR; TCRdb keeps only in-frame clonotypes and omits some of them. The sample consists of approximately 130,000 clones, about 84% of them appearing once. This sample was taken from a study of cytomegalovirus exposure and HLA in healthy donors. Study-wide points: In a later analysis, at a false discovery rate of 0.05, over 15,000 TCR beta sequences were associated with HLA alleles. In vitro data verified a few CMV-associated chains as specific for CMV antigens. HLA-A and HLA-B allele assignments for most subjects were reportedly predicted accurately using TCR beta sequences.

The CDR3 contains 18 residues. V shed 3 bases, J shed 5 bases, and the junction held 9 bases outside the gene matches. Germline V gene data show CDR1 as MGHRA and CDR2 as YSYEKL. This cohort consisted of healthy bone marrow donors. Sequenced material: PBMCs. This receptor was taken from a boy under 18 in good health and CMV-seronegative. The rearrangement uses TRBV4-1 and TRBJ2-1; 14 bases map to TRBD2. The CDR3 coding sequence is TGCGCCAGCAGCCACTTAGATATGGGACTAGCGGGGGACAATGAGCAGTTCTTC. Translation: CASSHLDMGLAGDNEQFF.